Listed below are T cell receptor beta chains from one sample, sequenced in a study of blood T cell repertoires in COVID-19. TCRdb's table, derived via immunoSEQ multiplex PCR, lists solely in-frame clones and lacks some. This table holds about 460,000 clones, about 88% found once. Sample: PBMCs or T cells enriched from blood (not recorded which). The receptors were gathered from a woman aged 60-75 years who had recovered from COVID-19. CDR3s include the opening cysteine and the closing phenylalanine or tryptophan. A D gene is named only where the DNA matches it firmly. Size is omitted from some rows. Given values are once, few, many or a class for expanded clones.

V	size	D	J	DNA	CDR3
TRBV12-5	NA	TRBD1	TRBJ1-2	TGTGCTAGTGGTTTTGGGGACAGCTATGGCTACACCTTC	CASGFGDSYGYTF
TRBV27	NA	NA	TRBJ1-2	TGTGCCAGCAGTTTGAAGGGGCTGGATGGCTACACCTTC	CASSLKGLDGYTF
TRBV7-2	NA	NA	TRBJ1-2	TGTGCCAGCAGCTTTACAGGTTCCTATGGCTACACCTTC	CASSFTGSYGYTF
TRBV4-1	NA	NA	TRBJ2-1	TGCGCCAGCAGCCCCATAGGGGTCAATGAGCAGTTCTTC	CASSPIGVNEQFF
TRBV6-5	NA	TRBD2	TRBJ2-1	TGTGCCAGCAGTTCTAGCGGGGGTCGAAGTGAGCAGTTCTTC	CASSSSGGRSEQFF
TRBV10-3	NA	NA	TRBJ1-2	TGTGCCATCAGTGACGCAGGGGCCTATGGCTACACCTTC	CAISDAGAYGYTF
TRBV6-5	NA	NA	TRBJ1-3	TGTGCCACCCCAGGGTGGCACACCATATATTTT	CATPGWHTIYF
TRBV19	NA	NA	TRBJ1-2	TGTGCCAGTAGTATTTGGTTAGGGACAAATCAAGCAGAAGGCTACACCTTC	CASSIWLGTNQAEGYTF
TRBV27	NA	NA	TRBJ2-6	TGTGCCAGCAGTTTAGAAGGGGCTGGGGCCAACGTCCTGACTTTC	CASSLEGAGANVLTF
TRBV5-1	NA	TRBD1	TRBJ1-6	TGCGCCAGCAGCCTATCGGGGGACAGTACCCCTAATTCACCCCTCCACTTT	CASSLSGDSTPNSPLHF
TRBV7-2	NA	NA	TRBJ1-1	TGTGCCAGCAGCTTATATGGGGCGGCTGAAGCTTTCTTT	CASSLYGAAEAFF
TRBV10-1	once	NA	TRBJ1-2	TGCGCCAGCAGTCAGGACAGAATCTATGGCTACACCTTC	CASSQDRIYGYTF
TRBV3-1/TRBV3-2	NA	NA	TRBJ1-6	TGTGCCAGCAGCCAAGAGGGGGCTCCCCGTAATTCACCCCTCCACTTT	CASSQEGAPRNSPLHF
TRBV2	NA	NA	TRBJ1-2	TGTGCCAGCAGTGTAGTCTATGGCTACACCTTC	CASSVVYGYTF
TRBV7-6	NA	TRBD1	TRBJ2-7	TGTGCCAGCAGCTCACAGCTGGATCCGCCCGACTCCGACAGGGTCGACGAGCAGTACTTC	CASSSQLDPPDSDRVDEQYF
TRBV10-3	NA	NA	TRBJ1-5	TGTGCCATCAGTGACCCGGGGGATGGTCAGCCCCAGCATTTT	CAISDPGDGQPQHF
TRBV5-1	NA	TRBD1	TRBJ2-7	TGCGCCAGCAGCTTTAGGACAGGGAGCTATGACGAGCAGTACTTC	CASSFRTGSYDEQYF
TRBV2	NA	TRBD1	TRBJ1-6	TGTGCCAGCAGTTCCTTCCTCGGGACAGGGCTAAATAATTCACCCCTCCACTTT	CASSSFLGTGLNNSPLHF
TRBV9	NA	TRBD1	TRBJ2-3	TGTGCCAGCAGCATGGACAGGGGCACAGATACGCAGTATTTT	CASSMDRGTDTQYF
TRBV4-1	NA	NA	TRBJ1-3	TGCGCCAGCAGCCAGTGGCCCCCAGGGACACGTGGAAACACCATATATTTT	CASSQWPPGTRGNTIYF
TRBV27	NA	NA	TRBJ1-2	TGTGCCAGCAGTTCAGGGGCAGGAAGCTATGGCTACACCTTC	CASSSGAGSYGYTF
TRBV27	NA	TRBD1	TRBJ1-2	TGTGCCAGCAGTCCCACAGGGGTTGGCTACACCTTC	CASSPTGVGYTF
TRBV28	NA	NA	TRBJ1-6	TGTGCCAGCGTAGCCCGAACGGCAATTTCACCCCTCCACTTT	CASVARTAISPLHF
TRBV28	NA	TRBD1	TRBJ1-6	TGTGCCAGCAGGCCGTCCCGGGACAGGGGCAATTCACCCCTCCACTTT	CASRPSRDRGNSPLHF
TRBV11-2	once	NA	TRBJ1-1	TGTGCCAGCAGCTTATCGGGGGGAAACACTGAAGCTTTCTTT	CASSLSGGNTEAFF
TRBV14	NA	TRBD2	TRBJ2-5	TGTGCCAGCAGCCATGGACTAGCGGGGGGGCCCCAGACCCAGTACTTC	CASSHGLAGGPQTQYF
TRBV7-9	NA	NA	TRBJ2-3	TGTGCCAGCAGCCATGGTCTCAAAAGGGGCTGTTTAAAAACAGATACGCAGTATTTT	CASSHGLKRGCLKTDTQYF
TRBV29-1	NA	NA	TRBJ1-3	TGCAGCGTTGTTAGAGACTCTGGAAACACCATATATTTT	CSVVRDSGNTIYF
TRBV5-6	few	NA	TRBJ2-1	TGTGCCAGCAGCTTGGCGAATGAGCAGTTCTTC	CASSLANEQFF
TRBV2	NA	TRBD1	TRBJ2-6	TGTGCCAGCAGTGATCCTTCGACAGGGGGGTCTGGGGCCAACGTCCTGACTTTC	CASSDPSTGGSGANVLTF
TRBV5-6	NA	NA	TRBJ1-2	TGTGCCAGCAGCCTTCTGGGGTCCGGGGACTATGGCTACACCTTC	CASSLLGSGDYGYTF
TRBV9	NA	NA	TRBJ2-2	TGTGCCAGCAGCTCAGGGCAGCCCGCGAACACCGGGGAGCTGTTTTTT	CASSSGQPANTGELFF
TRBV27	NA	TRBD1	TRBJ1-6	TGTGCCAGCAGTCCGCGGACAGGTTTTAATTCACCCCTCCACTTT	CASSPRTGFNSPLHF
TRBV5-1	NA	NA	TRBJ1-2	TGCGCCAGCAGCACGACAGTCGGGGGTTATGGCTACACCTTC	CASSTTVGGYGYTF
TRBV3-1/TRBV3-2	NA	NA	TRBJ1-1	TGTGCCAGCAGCCATGCCTCAGGGGAAGCTTTCTTT	CASSHASGEAFF
TRBV30	NA	NA	TRBJ2-3	TGTGCCTGGAGCCGGGACACAGATACGCAGTATTTT	CAWSRDTDTQYF
TRBV5-1	NA	NA	TRBJ1-3	TGCGCCAGCAGCTACAGGGCCTCTGGAAACACCATATATTTT	CASSYRASGNTIYF
TRBV6-2/TRBV6-3	few	TRBD1	TRBJ2-7	TGTGCCAGCAGTTATCCCCTGCGGACAGGGGGCTCCTACGAGCAGTACTTC	CASSYPLRTGGSYEQYF
TRBV6-5	NA	TRBD1	TRBJ1-1	TGTGCCAGCAGAAGACAGGGGGCTATGAACACTGAAGCTTTCTTT	CASRRQGAMNTEAFF
TRBV27	NA	TRBD2	TRBJ2-6	TGTGCCAGCAGCTCGGGGGGGGCTGGGGCCAACGTCCTGACTTTC	CASSSGGAGANVLTF
TRBV12-5	NA	NA	TRBJ2-5	TGTGCTAGTGGTCTCGAGGAAGAGACCCAGTACTTC	CASGLEEETQYF